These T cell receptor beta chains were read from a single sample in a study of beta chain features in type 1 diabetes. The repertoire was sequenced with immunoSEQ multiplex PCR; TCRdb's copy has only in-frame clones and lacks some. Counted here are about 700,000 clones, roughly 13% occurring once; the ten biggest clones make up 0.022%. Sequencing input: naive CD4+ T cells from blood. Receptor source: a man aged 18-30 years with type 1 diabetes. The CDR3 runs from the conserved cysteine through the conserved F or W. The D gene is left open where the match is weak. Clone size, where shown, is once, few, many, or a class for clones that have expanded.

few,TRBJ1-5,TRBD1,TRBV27,TGTGCCAGCAGCCGACAGGGGTATCAGCCCCAGCATTTT,CASSRQGYQPQHF
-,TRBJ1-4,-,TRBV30,TGTGCCTGGAGTCAGGGGATTAATGAAAAACTGTTTTTT,CAWSQGINEKLFF
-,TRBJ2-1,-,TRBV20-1,TGCAGTGCAAGGGACCATGAGCAGTTCTTC,CSARDHEQFF
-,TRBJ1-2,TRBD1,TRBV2,TGTGCCAACCTACGGGACAGGGCCTTCCTTGACTATGGCTACACCTTC,CANLRDRAFLDYGYTF
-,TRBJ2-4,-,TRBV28,TGTGCCAGCAGTTTATTTGGACCGGTGAGAAACATTCAGTACTTC,CASSLFGPVRNIQYF
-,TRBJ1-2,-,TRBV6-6,TGTGCCAGCACCCCCCATGAGAGGCCTAACTATGGCTACACCTTC,CASTPHERPNYGYTF
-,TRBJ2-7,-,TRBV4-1,TGCGCCAGCAGCCAAGCGACAAGGACCTACGAGCAGTACTTC,CASSQATRTYEQYF
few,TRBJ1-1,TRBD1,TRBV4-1,TGCGCCAGCAGCCCCCGCGGACAGGGAAAGGCGAGCACTGAAGCTTTCTTT,CASSPRGQGKASTEAFF
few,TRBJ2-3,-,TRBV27,TGTGCCAGCAAGAACTTTAATACGCAGTATTTT,CASKNFNTQYF
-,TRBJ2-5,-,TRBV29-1,TGCAGCGGATCTCTTTCAGATCGAGAGACCCAGTACTTC,CSGSLSDRETQYF
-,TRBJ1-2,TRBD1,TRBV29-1,TGCAGCATTTGGGCCCCGGGACAGGGATGCTACACCTTC,CSIWAPGQGCYTF
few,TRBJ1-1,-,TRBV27,TGTGCCAGCAGTTTCCTAGACAGCGTTAACACTGAAGCTTTCTTT,CASSFLDSVNTEAFF
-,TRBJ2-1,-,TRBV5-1,TGCGCCAGCAGGACCGAACTCTACGACAATGAGCAGTTCTTC,CASRTELYDNEQFF
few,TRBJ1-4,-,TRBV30,TGTGCCTGGAGTGTTGGAGGAGCCACTAATGAAAAACTGTTTTTT,CAWSVGGATNEKLFF
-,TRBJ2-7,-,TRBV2,TGTGCCAGCCGGACGACAGTGACTTCCTACGAGCAGTACTTC,CASRTTVTSYEQYF
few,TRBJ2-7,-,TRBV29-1,TGCAGCGTTTCGGGGGACAGCTACGAGCAGTACTTC,CSVSGDSYEQYF
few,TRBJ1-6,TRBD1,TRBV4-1,TGCGCCAGCAGCCAACCAAGACAGGGGTCTAATTCACCCCTCCACTTT,CASSQPRQGSNSPLHF
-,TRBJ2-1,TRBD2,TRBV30,TGTGCCTGGGGCGGGGGACTCCAGATTTATGAGCAGTTCTTC,CAWGGGLQIYEQFF
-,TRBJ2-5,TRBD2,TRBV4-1,TGCGCCAGCAGCCAAGTAGGGACTAGACGGGAGGGGGCCCAGTACTTC,CASSQVGTRREGAQYF
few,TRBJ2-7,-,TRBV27,TGTGCCAGCGGCACTGCCCATTCCTACGAGCAGTACTTC,CASGTAHSYEQYF
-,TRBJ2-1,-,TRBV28,TGTGCCAGCAGTTTATACTACTATAGCTCCTACAATGAGCAGTTCTTC,CASSLYYYSSYNEQFF
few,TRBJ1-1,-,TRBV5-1,TGCGCCAGCAGCTTGGTGGCAGGGATGAACACTGAAGCTTTCTTT,CASSLVAGMNTEAFF
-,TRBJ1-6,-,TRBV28,TGTGCCAGCAGTCCCGACAGGTCACCCCTCCACTTT,CASSPDRSPLHF
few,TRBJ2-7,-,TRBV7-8,TGTGCCAGCAGCACCGACAGGTTCCTCTACGAGCAGTACTTC,CASSTDRFLYEQYF
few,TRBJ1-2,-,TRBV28,TGTGCCAGCAGCCCTTCGGACTATGGCTACACCTTC,CASSPSDYGYTF
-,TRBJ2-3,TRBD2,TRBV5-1,TGCGCCAGCAGCTCACCGACTAGCGGGGCTGGAGATACGCAGTATTTT,CASSSPTSGAGDTQYF
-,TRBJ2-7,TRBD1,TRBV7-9,TGTGCCAGCAGCCTAGACTGGGACAGTTCCTACGAGCAGTACTTC,CASSLDWDSSYEQYF
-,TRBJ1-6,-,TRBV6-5,TGTGCCAGCAGTTTCCCGGCGGTGGGTTCACCCCTCCACTTT,CASSFPAVGSPLHF